One TCR beta chain is described in this entry. Its antigen is currently unknown. CDR1 SGHDT and CDR2 YYEEEE come from the germline V gene. The V segment lost 0 bases and the J segment 3 bases; nucleotides outside the gene matches: 1. This CDR3 spans 14 amino acids. The data derive from a study of cytomegalovirus exposure and HLA in healthy donors. Study-wide findings and caveats: An Asian-associated ancestry cluster reportedly showed fewer N-insertions than the approximately 650-donor mean in a later analysis.

In the PCR, 60 Vbeta and 13 Jbeta primers were used. Profiled with immunoSEQ multiplex PCR; TCRdb holds only in-frame clones, not every one. The sample has approximately 81,000 clones, just over 75% seen once. The clonotype comes from a man between 45 and 60 years old in good health and CMV-seropositive. The gene calls are TRBV5-6 and TRBJ2-7, with TRBD2 identical over 9 bases. Sequences were obtained from PBMCs. CDR3: CASSLVAGVYEQYF. As DNA, the CDR3 is TGTGCCAGCAGCTTGGTAGCGGGAGTCTACGAGCAGTACTTC.